This record covers a single TCR beta chain. The germline V gene encodes CDR1 PRHDT and CDR2 FYEKMQ (reference sequence). V was trimmed by 0 bases and J by 6 bases, leaving 2 bases between them. CDR3 size: 12 residues. The data belong to a study of T cell responses to AZD1222 COVID-19 vaccine. This table comes from immunoSEQ multiplex PCR, and its TCRdb copy is limited to in-frame clones, with some not included. The sample contains 65,000 to 85,000 clones, about 80% of which appear only once. The rearrangement uses TRBV13 and TRBJ2-2, with D unresolved. The receptor comes from an adult who received the AZD1222 COVID-19 vaccine. This material consisted of peripheral blood, taken 28 days after the second AZD1222 dose. The CDR3 spells CASSLGAGELFF. The CDR3 region has the DNA TGTGCCAGCAGCTTAGGGGCCGGGGAGCTGTTTTTT. Filled out from reference TRBV13 and TRBJ2-2, the complete variable domain reads AAGVIQSPRHLIKEKRETATLKCYPIPRHDTVYWYQQGPGQDPQFLISFYEKMQSDKGSIPDRFSAQQFSDYHSELNMSSLELGDSALYFCASSLGAGELFFGEGSRLTVL.